Listed below are T cell receptor beta chains from one sample, sequenced in a study of cytomegalovirus exposure and HLA in healthy donors. Using immunoSEQ multiplex PCR, the repertoire was profiled, and TCRdb retains in-frame clones only, with some absent. The repertoire holds about 120,000 clones, 70% to 85% seen once, with under 7% in the top ten. Sequenced sample: PBMCs. These receptors came from a man aged 18 to 29 in good health and CMV-seropositive. The CDR3 runs from the conserved cysteine through the conserved F or W.

>TRBJ2-1|14|TRBV18
CASSRDRDYNEQFF
>TRBJ1-1|15|TRBV6-5
CASSYLSGGNTEAFF
>TRBJ2-1|17|TRBV5-4
CASRGASGQGSYNEQFF
>TRBJ2-1|16|TRBV7-9
CASSPPDSGPYNEQFF
>TRBJ1-2|13|TRBV11-2
CASSLGAGGGYTF
>TRBJ1-2|15|TRBV5-1
CASSLARARVYGYTF
>TRBJ2-3|16|TRBV11-1
CASSPASGGQADTQYF
>TRBJ2-3|11|TRBV7-2
CASSFGSTQYF
>TRBJ2-1|12|TRBV5-4
CASSIGTLEQFF
>TRBJ1-4|14|TRBV4-2
CASSPQGPNEKLFF
>TRBJ2-3|19|TRBV4-2
CASSQDPAGGTWVTDTQYF
>TRBJ1-3|16|TRBV5-1
CASSLDPGGGGNTIYF
>TRBJ2-6|18|TRBV19
CASSTGQGLSSGANVLTF
>TRBJ1-3|14|TRBV30
CAWKGWYSGNTIYF
>TRBJ2-6|19|TRBV27
CASSLSGQADYSGANVLTF
>TRBJ1-4|13|TRBV10-2
CASQTAGGEKLFF
>TRBJ1-1|15|TRBV19
CASSIPRRRNTEAFF
>TRBJ1-2|14|TRBV5-1
CASSSGDALDGYTF
>TRBJ1-5|14|TRBV11-1
CASSPRSSNQPQHF
>-|14|TRBV11-3
CASSLSGKTYEQYF
>TRBJ2-1|17|TRBV4-2
CASSPLWSGSSYNEQFF
>TRBJ1-2|12|TRBV5-4
CASSWRSGGYTF
>TRBJ1-5|13|TRBV28
CAIKTGNNQPQHF
>TRBJ2-7|12|TRBV13
CASSQQAYEQYF
>-|17|TRBV4-2
CASSQDIRVWFPYEQYF
>-|13|TRBV28
CASSFFPRNEQYF
>TRBJ1-2|14|TRBV5-6
CASSLGGGKYGYTF
>TRBJ1-6|15|TRBV4-1
CASSQDETQNSPLHF
>TRBJ1-5|14|TRBV7-9
CASSLGAGDQPQHF
>TRBJ1-2|13|TRBV21-1
CAGRLGGGSGYTF
>TRBJ2-2|16|TRBV28
CASSNNRGPGQWELFF
>TRBJ2-7|15|TRBV13
CASSSKTLSSYEQYF
>TRBJ1-1|15|TRBV9
CASSGTGGKNTEAFF
>TRBJ2-1|17|TRBV4-1
CASSLLPSGGAGNEQFF
>TRBJ2-3|15|TRBV6-4
CASSDTAQGADTQYF
>TRBJ2-3|15|TRBV6-4
CASSLHSDGFSGQYF
>TRBJ1-5|15|TRBV7-3
CASSLKAGERQPQHF
>TRBJ1-1|16|TRBV2
CASSEVAGGWNTEAFF
>TRBJ2-2|14|TRBV7-2
CASSRDIDTGELFF
>TRBJ1-2|15|TRBV6-1
CASSEVPSSPYGYTF
>TRBJ1-2|10|TRBV29-1
CSVSEYGYTF
>TRBJ1-2|14|TRBV6-5
CASSYLGITDGYTF
>TRBJ2-7|15|TRBV28
CASIPRGHRAYEQYF
>TRBJ1-4|15|TRBV6-1
CATTSRGIGNEKLFF
>TRBJ1-1|13|TRBV6-5
CASCRGDMAEAFF
>TRBJ1-3|18|TRBV4-1
CASSQGQGASPSGNTIYF
>TRBJ2-5|15|TRBV7-9
CASSSTGTGLETQYF
>TRBJ2-7|15|TRBV6-5
CASSFIDRGLYEQYF
>TRBJ2-1|16|TRBV7-3
CASSLNGGRTFNEQFF
>TRBJ1-1|14|TRBV2
CASSEQQGAISAFF
>TRBJ2-3|17|TRBV13
CATRLAGDYGSTDTQYF
>TRBJ1-4|12|TRBV7-9
CASSLPQGKLFF
>TRBJ2-1|15|TRBV7-9
CASSLGTSGDNEQFF
>TRBJ1-1|13|TRBV9
CASSPGASGRTFF
>TRBJ2-4|16|TRBV7-6
CASSISSGAQKNIQYF